This is a list of T cell receptor beta chains from one sample in a study of T-cell reconstitution after alpha-beta-depleted transplantation in children. TCRdb re-analysed the PCR reads in MiXCR, keeping a single row per CDR3 protein. Of about 78,000 distinct CDR3 sequences listed, 13% to 15% are singletons. The source material was PBMCs, mostly from graft donor cells, sampled 180 days after TCRalphabeta/CD19-depleted stem cell transplant. These TCRs come from a male patient aged 2-9 years who had a stem cell transplant for acute lymphoblastic leukemia, so the T cells may come from the graft donor. Each CDR3 is given with its conserved first and last residue. Fields, in order: J gene, D gene, clone size, V gene, CDR3 DNA, CDR3 protein. D genes are given only for firm matches. The listing skips clone size in some rows; elsewhere it reads once, few, many or a size class.

TRBJ2-4 - few TRBV5-1 TGCGCCAGCAGCTCCCACAAAAACATTCAGTACTTC CASSSHKNIQYF
TRBJ1-1 TRBD1 few TRBV5-1 TGCGCCAGCAGCACCTCGTACAGGGGCATGAACACTGAAGCTTTCTTT CASSTSYRGMNTEAFF
TRBJ2-5 - few TRBV4-3 TGCGCCAGCAGCCAAAAGGAGGGGGGATCCCCAGAGACCCAGTACTTC CASSQKEGGSPETQYF
TRBJ1-2 TRBD1 few TRBV4-3 TGCGCCAGCAGCCAAGCAATCGCCGGGACAGGGGCATATGGCTACACCTTC CASSQAIAGTGAYGYTF
TRBJ2-1 - - TRBV9 TGTGCCAGCAGTTTAGCTGGGATCAATGAGCAGTTCTTC CASSLAGINEQFF
TRBJ2-1 TRBD2 - TRBV7-6 TGTGCCAGCAGCTTGACTAGCGGGAACAATGAGCAGTTCTTC CASSLTSGNNEQFF
TRBJ2-7 TRBD1 - TRBV2 TGTGCCAGCAGTGAAGTAGGGGGCGGGCAGTACTTC CASSEVGGGQYF
TRBJ1-2 TRBD1 - TRBV20-1 TGCAGTGCTGCCAGGGGGCAGGATGGCTACACCTTC CSAARGQDGYTF
TRBJ1-1 - - TRBV20-1 TGCAGTGCTAGGAGGACAGCGAAGGAAGCTTTCTTT CSARRTAKEAFF
TRBJ2-7 - once TRBV20-1 TGCAGTGCTAGGCGAGAACGGGGGGAGCAGTACTTC CSARRERGEQYF
TRBJ2-3 - - TRBV12-3/TRBV12-4 TGTGCCAGCAGTTTGCCTAAAGTAGATACGCAGTATTTT CASSLPKVDTQYF
TRBJ2-4 - - TRBV12-3/TRBV12-4 TGTGCCAGCAGTCGGGACCCGATTATAGATAACATTCAGTACTTC CASSRDPIIDNIQYF
TRBJ1-1 - - TRBV14 TGTGCCAGCAGCCAAGAAAGGCGATGGGGGGCTTTCTTT CASSQERRWGAFF
TRBJ1-2 TRBD1 medium-sized TRBV28 TGTGCCAGCAGTTTAGACGACAGGGGGGACTATGGCTACACCTTC CASSLDDRGDYGYTF
TRBJ1-2 - - TRBV20-1 TGCAGTGCAAGAACAGGATTTGGCTACACCTTC CSARTGFGYTF
TRBJ2-3 TRBD2 - TRBV5-1 TGCGCCAGCAGCCCCCTAGCGGGAGGCACAGATACGCAGTATTTT CASSPLAGGTDTQYF
TRBJ1-4 - few TRBV12-3/TRBV12-4 TGTGCCAGCAGCCCTGGGTTCGTAAGTGAAGATGAAAAACTGTTTTTT CASSPGFVSEDEKLFF
TRBJ1-4 - - TRBV25-1 TGTGCCAGCAGTGTCTGGGGTGCAACTAATGAAAAACTGTTTTTT CASSVWGATNEKLFF